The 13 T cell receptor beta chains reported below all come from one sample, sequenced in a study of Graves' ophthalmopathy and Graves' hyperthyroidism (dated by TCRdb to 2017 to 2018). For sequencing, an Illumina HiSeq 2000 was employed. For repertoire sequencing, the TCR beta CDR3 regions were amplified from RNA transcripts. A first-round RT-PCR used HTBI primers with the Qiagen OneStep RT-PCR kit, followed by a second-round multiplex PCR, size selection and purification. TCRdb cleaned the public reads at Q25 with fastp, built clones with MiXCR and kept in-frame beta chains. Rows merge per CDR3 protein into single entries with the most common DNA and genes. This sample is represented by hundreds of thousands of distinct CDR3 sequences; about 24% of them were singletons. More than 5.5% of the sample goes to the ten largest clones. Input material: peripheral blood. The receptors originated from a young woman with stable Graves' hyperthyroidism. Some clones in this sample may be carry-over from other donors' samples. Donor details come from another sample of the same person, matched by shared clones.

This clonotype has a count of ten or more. The CDR3 spells CAWTGTGYNSPLHF. The DNA of the CDR3 is TGTGCCTGGACCGGGACAGGGTACAATTCACCCCTCCACTTT. J is TRBJ1-6 and V is TRBV30, with TRBD1 identical over 9 bases. The CDR3 is 14 residues long. V lost 4 bases, J lost 7 bases, and 5 bases stayed unmatched. The germline CDR1 and CDR2 sequences are GTSNPN and SVGIG (reference sequence).

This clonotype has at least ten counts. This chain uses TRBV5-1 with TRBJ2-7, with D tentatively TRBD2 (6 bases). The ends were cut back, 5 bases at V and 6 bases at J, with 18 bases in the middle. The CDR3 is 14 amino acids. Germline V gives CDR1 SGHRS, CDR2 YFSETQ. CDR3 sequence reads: CASRRDLRSAEQYF. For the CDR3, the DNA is TGCGCCAGCAGGCGGGACCTTCGGAGCGCCGAGCAGTACTTC. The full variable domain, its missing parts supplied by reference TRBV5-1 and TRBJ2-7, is KAGVTQTPRYLIKTRGQQVTLSCSPISGHRSVSWYQQTPGQGLQFLFEYFSETQRNKGNFPGRFSGRQFSNSRSEMNVSTLELGDSALYLCASRRDLRSAEQYFGPGTRLTVT.

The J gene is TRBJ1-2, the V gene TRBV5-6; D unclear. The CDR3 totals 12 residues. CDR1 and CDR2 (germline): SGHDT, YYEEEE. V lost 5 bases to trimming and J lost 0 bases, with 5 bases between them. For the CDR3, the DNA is TGTGCCAGCAGGTTTTCTAACTATGGCTACACCTTC. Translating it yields CASRFSNYGYTF.

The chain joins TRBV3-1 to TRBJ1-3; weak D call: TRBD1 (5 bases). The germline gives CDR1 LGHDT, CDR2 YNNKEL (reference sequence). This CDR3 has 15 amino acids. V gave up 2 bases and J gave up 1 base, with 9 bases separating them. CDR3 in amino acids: CASSQRDASGNTIYF. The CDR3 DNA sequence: TGTGCCAGCAGCCAAAGGGACGCTTCTGGAAACACCATATATTTT. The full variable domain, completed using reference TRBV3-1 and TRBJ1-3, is DTAVSQTPKYLVTQMGNDKSIKCEQNLGHDTMYWYKQDSKKFLKIMFSYNNKELIINETVPNRFSPKSPDKAHLNLHINSLELGDSAVYFCASSQRDASGNTIYFGEGSWLTVV.

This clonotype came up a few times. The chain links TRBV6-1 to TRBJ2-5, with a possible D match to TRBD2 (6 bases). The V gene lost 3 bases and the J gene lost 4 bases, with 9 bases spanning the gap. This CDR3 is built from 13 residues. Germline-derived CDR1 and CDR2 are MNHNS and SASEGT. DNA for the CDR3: TGTGCCAGCAGTGAGGGGACTGGAGAGACCCAGTACTTC. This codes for CASSEGTGETQYF.

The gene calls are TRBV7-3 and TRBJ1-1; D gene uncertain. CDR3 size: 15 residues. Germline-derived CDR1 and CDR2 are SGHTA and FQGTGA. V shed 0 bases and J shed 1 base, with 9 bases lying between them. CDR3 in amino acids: CASSLTPGQNTEAFF. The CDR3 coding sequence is TGTGCCAGCAGCTTAACGCCGGGCCAGAACACTGAAGCTTTCTTT.

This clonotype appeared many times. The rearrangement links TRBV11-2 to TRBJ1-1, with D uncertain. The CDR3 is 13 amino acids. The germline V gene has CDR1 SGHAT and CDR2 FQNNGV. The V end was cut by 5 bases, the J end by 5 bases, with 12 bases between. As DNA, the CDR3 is TGTGCCAGCAGCGCGGACGTACAAACTGAAGCTTTCTTT. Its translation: CASSADVQTEAFF.

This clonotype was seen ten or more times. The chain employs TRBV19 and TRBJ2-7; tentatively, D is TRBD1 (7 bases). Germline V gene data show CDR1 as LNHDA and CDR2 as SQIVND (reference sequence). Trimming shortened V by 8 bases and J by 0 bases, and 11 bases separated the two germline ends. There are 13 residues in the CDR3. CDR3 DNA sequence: TGTGCCAGTGCAGGGGGGAACTCCTACGAGCAGTACTTC. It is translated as CASAGGNSYEQYF.

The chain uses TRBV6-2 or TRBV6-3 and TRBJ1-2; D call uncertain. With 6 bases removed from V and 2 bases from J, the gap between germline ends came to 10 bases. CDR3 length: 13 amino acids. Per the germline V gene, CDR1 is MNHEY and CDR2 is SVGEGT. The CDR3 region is CASRLQVNYGYTF. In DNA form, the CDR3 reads TGTGCCAGCAGACTACAAGTCAACTATGGCTACACCTTC.

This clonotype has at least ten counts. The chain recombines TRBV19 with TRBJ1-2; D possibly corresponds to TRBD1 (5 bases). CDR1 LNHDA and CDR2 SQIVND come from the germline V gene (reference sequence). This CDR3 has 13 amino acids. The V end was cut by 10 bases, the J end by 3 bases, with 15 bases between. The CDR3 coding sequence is TGTGCCACACAGGTAGCCATCGACTATGGCTACACCTTC. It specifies CATQVAIDYGYTF.

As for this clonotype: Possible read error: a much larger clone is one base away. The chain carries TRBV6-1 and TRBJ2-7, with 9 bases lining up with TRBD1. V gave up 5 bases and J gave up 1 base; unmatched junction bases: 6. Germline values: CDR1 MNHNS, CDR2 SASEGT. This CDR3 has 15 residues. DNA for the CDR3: TGTGCCAGCAGTCGGGACAGGGACGGATCCTACGAGCAGTACTTC. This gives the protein CASSRDRDGSYEQYF.

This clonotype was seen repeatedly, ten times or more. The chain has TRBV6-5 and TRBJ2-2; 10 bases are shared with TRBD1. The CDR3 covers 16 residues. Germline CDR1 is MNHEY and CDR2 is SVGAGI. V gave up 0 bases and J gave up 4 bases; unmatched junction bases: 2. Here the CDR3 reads CASSYSWTGGTGELFF. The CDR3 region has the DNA TGTGCCAGCAGTTACTCTTGGACAGGGGGCACCGGGGAGCTGTTTTTT.

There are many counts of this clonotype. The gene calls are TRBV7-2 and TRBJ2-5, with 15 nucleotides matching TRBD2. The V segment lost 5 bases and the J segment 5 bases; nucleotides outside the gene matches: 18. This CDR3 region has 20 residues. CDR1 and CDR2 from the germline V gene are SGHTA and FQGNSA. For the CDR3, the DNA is TGTGCCAGCAGCCGCCCATCCGACGGACTAGCGGGGGGGGCGGGGGAGACCCAGTACTTC. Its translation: CASSRPSDGLAGGAGETQYF. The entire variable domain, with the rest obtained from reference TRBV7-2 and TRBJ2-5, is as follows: GAGVSQSPSNKVTEKGKDVELRCDPISGHTALYWYRQSLGQGLEFLIYFQGNSAPDKSGLPSDRFSAERTGGSVSTLTIQRTQQEDSAVYLCASSRPSDGLAGGAGETQYFGPGTRLLVL.